This TCR beta chain originates from a study of technical replicates of blood from a few donors. Sequenced by immunoSEQ multiplex PCR; TCRdb stores in-frame clones only, minus some. Of more than 65,000 clones listed, more than 85% are singletons. This CDR3 region has 13 residues. Germline CDR1 is MDHEN and CDR2 is SYDVKM. V was trimmed by 1 base and J by 6 bases, leaving 10 bases between them. This clone showed up just a few times. J is TRBJ2-7 and V is TRBV28; D gene ambiguous. Sequencing was done on a sample of T cells isolated from PBMCs. The TCR sequence derives from a human donor in good health. For the CDR3, the DNA is TGTGCCAGCAGTTTATCCGTTTTCAGCGAGCAGTACTTC. Residues: CASSLSVFSEQYF.